This T cell receptor beta chain was observed in a study of T cell responses to AZD1222 COVID-19 vaccine. Measured with immunoSEQ multiplex PCR; TCRdb has only the in-frame clones, and not every one. The repertoire holds about 100,000 clones, with less than 90% as singletons. On this clone: Its matching antigen is unknown.

Looked up from germline, CDR1 is SEHNR and CDR2 is FQNEAQ (reference sequence). The CDR3 is 14 residues long. V was clipped by 1 base and J by 4 bases; unmatched bases: 3. Study observations and caveats: Targets within unmutated variant regions were reportedly found for nearly half of spike-specific TCRs.

This chain links TRBV7-9 with TRBJ2-7; 8 bases are a match to TRBD1. This TCR was sampled from an adult in good health. The sample was peripheral blood, taken on day 0 of AZD1222 vaccination. CDR3 sequence: CASSLGTGQYEQYF. The CDR3 nucleotides read TGTGCCAGCAGCTTAGGGACAGGGCAGTACGAGCAGTACTTC.